This T cell receptor (beta chain) came from a study of blood T cell repertoires in COVID-19. V lost 5 bases to trimming and J lost 5 bases, with 9 bases between them. CDR1 is SGHDN and CDR2 is FVKESK in the germline V gene. The CDR3 totals 12 residues. The table came from immunoSEQ multiplex PCR; TCRdb's copy has only in-frame clones and leaves some out. The sample carries hundreds of thousands of clones, roughly 85% recorded once. This TCR was recovered from a human donor in a cohort sampled during active COVID-19. V and J are TRBV14 and TRBJ1-1; D possibly corresponds to TRBD1 (5 bases). The sequenced sample consisted of peripheral blood. The CDR3 here is CASSAGGTEAFF. For the CDR3, the DNA is TGTGCCAGCAGCGCGGGGGGGACTGAAGCTTTCTTT.